Below, 25 T cell receptor beta chains from the same sample are listed, as sequenced in a study of CXCR3-negative and CXCR3-positive naive CD8 T cells (dated by TCRdb to the late 2010s). Broad study findings and their caveats: Compared with CXCR3-negative naive cells, CXCR3-positive naive cells had TRB CDR3s with higher hydrophobicity (lower Kidera factor 4), lower energy, and higher strength and volume indices.

Their specific antigens are unknown. Sequencing was carried out with a NextSeq 550. The Human TCR Profiling Kit (MiLaboratory) was used to make UMI-labeled 5' RACE TRB cDNA libraries. The reads, reprocessed by TCRdb, yield one row per CDR3 protein sequence and no DNA. This sample's table contains 75,000 to 90,000 distinct CDR3 sequences. Of the sample, 0.6% to 0.7% is held by the ten largest clones. The material sequenced was naive CXCR3+ CD8+ T cells from blood. Read against the paper, the sample's cell subset or site label means: CD45RO-CCR7+CD27+CD95- naive CD8+ T cells expressing CXCR3 (TNR3+). The receptors originated from a human donor in good health. Some clones in this sample may be carry-over from other donors' samples.

The chain employs TRBV6-2 or TRBV6-3 and TRBJ2-1; there is no DNA to check the TCRdb D call of TRBD1. CDR1 is MNHEY and CDR2 is SVGEGT in the germline V gene. The CDR3 sequence is 12 residues long. CDR3 loop: CASSSQTVEQFF.

V gene TRBV12-3 or TRBV12-4 combines with J gene TRBJ1-1. This CDR3 comprises 13 residues. The CDR3 loop reads CAGRGRLNTEAFF.

The CDR3 sequence is CASSQDRRGRGQPQHF. The chain joins TRBV3-2 to TRBJ1-5; TCRdb outputs TRBD1, but without DNA this stays unchecked. TRBV3-2 is described as a pseudogene. This CDR3 is 16 amino acids long.

CDR3 protein: CASSLLGQMEFNYGYTF. The chain couples TRBV28 to TRBJ1-2; the D call of TRBD1 rests on TCRdb alone, since no DNA is present to check it. From germline, CDR1 is MDHEN and CDR2 SYDVKM. The CDR3 contains 17 residues.

The chain recombines TRBV7-9 with TRBJ2-5. The CDR3 spans 15 residues. The germline V gene has CDR1 SEHNR and CDR2 FQNEAQ (reference sequence). The CDR3: CASSPWLADQETQYF.

The gene calls are TRBV28 and TRBJ2-7; without DNA, the TCRdb call of TRBD1 cannot be checked. CDR3 length equals 14 residues. Germline V lookup: CDR1 MDHEN, CDR2 SYDVKM. CDR3 protein: CASNDGKFNYEQYF.

The chain's CDR3 is CASSIGYTGELFF. The J gene is TRBJ2-2, the V gene TRBV19. This CDR3 spans 13 amino acids. Germline CDR1 and CDR2: LNHDA and SQIVND (reference sequence).

The rearrangement joins TRBV27 to TRBJ1-1; TCRdb selects TRBD1, and the lack of DNA leaves this call unchecked. Germline V gene lookup returns CDR1 MNHEY and CDR2 SMNVEV (reference sequence). This CDR3 has 17 amino acids. CDR3 region: CASHPRDRGPRGTEAFF.

The chain joins TRBV28 to TRBJ2-1. CDR1 MDHEN and CDR2 SYDVKM come from the germline V gene. CDR3 length: 18 amino acids. This chain's CDR3 is CASSALGTLGISYNEQFF.

J is TRBJ1-6 and V is TRBV6-5. CDR3 length equals 17 residues. Germline V gives CDR1 MNHEY, CDR2 SVGAGI. This chain's CDR3 is CASSMAGGSSYNSPLHF.

CDR3 loop: CSAPDRVESYEQYF. The chain employs TRBV20-1 and TRBJ2-7; TCRdb selects TRBD1, and the lack of DNA leaves this call unchecked. Germline assignment: CDR1 DFQATT and CDR2 SNEGSKA (reference sequence). This CDR3 region has 14 residues.

J is TRBJ2-7 and V is TRBV27; the D call from TCRdb, TRBD1, cannot be confirmed without DNA. Germline V gene lookup returns CDR1 MNHEY and CDR2 SMNVEV (reference sequence). This CDR3 contains 17 residues. The CDR3 loop is CASSLLGQGEFSYERYF.

This rearrangement joins TRBV5-1 to TRBJ2-7; TCRdb calls TRBD1, which cannot be checked without DNA. This CDR3 comprises 14 residues. The germline V gene encodes CDR1 SGHRS and CDR2 YFSETQ. CDR3 amino acids: CASSQRDDRNEQYF. Looking up the rest from reference TRBV5-1 and TRBJ2-7 gives the full variable domain: KAGVTQTPRYLIKTRGQQVTLSCSPISGHRSVSWYQQTPGQGLQFLFEYFSETQRNKGNFPGRFSGRQFSNSRSEMNVSTLELGDSALYLCASSQRDDRNEQYFGPGTRLTVT.

V is TRBV27 and J is TRBJ1-1; without DNA, the TCRdb call of TRBD1 cannot be checked. The CDR3 is 14 residues long. Germline loops: CDR1 MNHEY, CDR2 SMNVEV (reference sequence). CDR3 in amino acids: CASSLAQGGTEAFF.

The chain links TRBV12-3 or TRBV12-4 to TRBJ2-1; TCRdb gives TRBD2 as the D gene, but with no DNA this cannot be confirmed. The CDR3 length is 16 residues. The CDR3 protein is CASNPSVGSSYNEQFF.

The chain is built from TRBV4-3 and TRBJ2-2; lacking DNA, the TRBD1 call made by TCRdb goes unchecked. The CDR3 loop spans 13 amino acids. The germline CDR1 and CDR2 sequences are LGHNA and YSLEER. The CDR3 protein is CASRAGYTGELFF.

The chain combines TRBV19 with TRBJ1-5; the TCRdb call, TRBD1, lacks DNA for checking. In germline, CDR1 is LNHDA, CDR2 SQIVND (reference sequence). This CDR3 comprises 14 residues. The CDR3 sequence: CASMGRQFNQPQHF.

The chain couples TRBV7-3 to TRBJ2-7; the TCRdb call, TRBD1, lacks DNA for checking. Germline CDR1 SGHTA, CDR2 FQGTGA. The CDR3 sequence is 14 residues long. CDR3 protein: CASSLIGGQDEQYF.

The chain is built from TRBV11-2 and TRBJ2-5. CDR3 length: 13 residues. CDR1 and CDR2 from the germline V gene are SGHAT and FQNNGV. The CDR3 spells CASSFGVQETQYF.

The chain employs TRBV5-6 and TRBJ1-4. The CDR3 loop spans 12 amino acids. Germline V gene data show CDR1 as SGHDT and CDR2 as YYEEEE. CDR3 loop: CASSLANEKLFF. Drawing the rest from reference TRBV5-6 and TRBJ1-4, the complete variable domain is DAGVTQSPTHLIKTRGQQVTLRCSPKSGHDTVSWYQQALGQGPQFIFQYYEEEERQRGNFPDRFSGHQFPNYSSELNVNALLLGDSALYLCASSLANEKLFFGSGTQLSVL.

The chain links TRBV28 to TRBJ2-5. Germline assignment: CDR1 MDHEN and CDR2 SYDVKM. The CDR3 extends over 16 amino acids. Here the CDR3 reads CASSLNRWVRRETQYF.

The chain couples TRBV29-1 to TRBJ2-3; TCRdb proposes TRBD2, but this gene call is untestable without DNA. The germline gives CDR1 SQVTM, CDR2 ANQGSEA. The CDR3 consists of 14 residues. The CDR3 region is CNVGLAEGPDTQYF.

The J gene is TRBJ2-7, the V gene TRBV29-1; the TCRdb call, TRBD1, lacks DNA for checking. Germline V gene lookup returns CDR1 SQVTM and CDR2 ANQGSEA. CDR3 length equals 15 residues. The CDR3 loop is CSSLGGTGLSYEQYF.

V is TRBV4-1 and J is TRBJ1-1. The CDR3 spans 15 residues. The germline CDR1 and CDR2 sequences are MGHRA and YSYEKL. The CDR3 here is CASSQAPGGNTEAFF.

The chain couples TRBV12-3 or TRBV12-4 to TRBJ2-7; the TRBD1 assignment by TCRdb is unverifiable without DNA. This CDR3 comprises 13 residues. CDR3 region: CASSRDTPYEQYF.